Listed here is a single T cell receptor (beta chain). The antigen is undetermined. These data are taken from a study of T cell responses to AZD1222 COVID-19 vaccine. The CDR3 totals 17 residues. V lost 1 base to trimming and J lost 1 base, with 17 bases between them. The germline CDR1 and CDR2 sequences are SEHNR and FQNEAQ (reference sequence). Assay: immunoSEQ multiplex PCR; the TCRdb copy retains only in-frame clones and omits some. In the table there are about 86,000 clones, more than 70% of which are singletons. Study-wide results and caveats: Of the AZD1222 recipients, only 5 to 7 were seropositive at baseline. The breadth and depth of Spike-specific TCRs increased once two AZD1222 doses had been given.

Both about-4-week and about-12-week second-dose recipients were combined. The TCR was taken from an adult who received the AZD1222 COVID-19 vaccine. This chain uses TRBV7-9 with TRBJ2-7, with D tentatively TRBD2 (6 bases). Source: peripheral blood, taken 28 days after the second AZD1222 dose. In nucleotides, the CDR3 is TGTGCCAGCAGCTTAGGGTTGTTGCGGGAAACTTCCTACGAGCAGTACTTC. It translates to CASSLGLLRETSYEQYF. The full variable domain, rest sourced from reference TRBV7-9 and TRBJ2-7, is DTGVSQNPRHKITKRGQNVTFRCDPISEHNRLYWYRQTLGQGPEFLTYFQNEAQLEKSRLLSDRFSAERPKGSFSTLEIQRTEQGDSAMYLCASSLGLLRETSYEQYFGPGTRLTVT.